The 32 T cell receptor beta chains reported below all come from one sample, sequenced in a study of cytomegalovirus exposure and HLA in healthy donors. Primers included in the PCR were 60 Vbeta and 13 Jbeta primers. Some clones are missing from TCRdb's copy, which holds only in-frame ones; the method was immunoSEQ multiplex PCR. The sample holds roughly 190,000 clones; more than 9.5% are singletons and the top ten take less than 8.5%. The sequencing input was PBMCs. The source of these receptors is a man aged 50 to 59 in good health and CMV-seropositive.

This chain connects TRBV9 to TRBJ2-2, with a tentative D call TRBD1 (5 bases). The CDR3 has 14 residues. Germline CDR1 and CDR2: SGDLS and YYNGEE. Trimming shortened V by 1 base and J by 4 bases, and 8 bases separated the two germline ends. The DNA of the CDR3 is TGTGCCAGCAGCGTATTGCAGGGCACCGGGGAGCTGTTTTTT. This codes for CASSVLQGTGELFF.

This clone appeared a few times. This sequence joins TRBV25-1 and TRBJ1-2, with D possibly TRBD1 on 5 matching bases. The CDR3 is 14 amino acids. V shed 0 bases and J shed 4 bases, with 9 bases lying between them. Germline CDR1 reads MGHDK; CDR2 reads SYGVNS. The CDR3 bases are TGTGCCAGCAGTGAATATCCGGGACTCTATGGCTACACCTTC. Its protein is CASSEYPGLYGYTF.

J is TRBJ2-2 and V is TRBV19; the D gene is possibly TRBD1 (7 bases). CDR1 is LNHDA and CDR2 is SQIVND in the germline V gene (reference sequence). This CDR3 comprises 14 residues. V was trimmed by 4 bases and J by 4 bases, leaving 10 bases between them. CDR3: CASSNQGGTGELFF. In DNA form, the CDR3 reads TGTGCCAGTAGTAACCAGGGGGGCACCGGGGAGCTGTTTTTT.

This clone occurred a few times. The chain carries TRBV5-5 and TRBJ2-7; the match to TRBD1 covers 10 bases. The CDR3 is made up of 15 amino acids. Unmatched junction bases numbered 3, after V lost 3 bases and J lost 0 bases. Looked up from germline, CDR1 is SGHKS and CDR2 is YYEKEE (reference sequence). In DNA, the CDR3 is TGTGCCAGCAGCTCAGGGACAGGGGACTCCTACGAGCAGTACTTC. Its protein product is CASSSGTGDSYEQYF.

The sample holds a few counts of this clone. The rearrangement uses TRBV13 and TRBJ2-1; D may be TRBD2 (6 bases). Germline CDR1 reads PRHDT; CDR2 reads FYEKMQ (reference sequence). The CDR3 contains 15 residues. With 0 bases removed from V and 8 bases from J, the gap between germline ends came to 14 bases. For the CDR3, the DNA is TGTGCCAGCAGCTTAGGCAGTAGCGGCGTATATGAGCAGTTCTTC. Translation gives CASSLGSSGVYEQFF.

The chain couples TRBV5-1 to TRBJ1-6; 10 nucleotides align to TRBD1. The CDR3 has 15 amino acids. Trimming at V came to 4 bases and at J to 9 bases, leaving 7 bases not matched to a gene. The V gene's germline CDR1 is SGHRS and CDR2 YFSETQ. The CDR3 reads CASSGGTGAISPLHF. The CDR3 DNA sequence: TGCGCCAGCAGCGGGGGGACAGGGGCGATTTCACCCCTCCACTTT.

In this sample, this clone turned up a few times. The chain employs TRBV11-3 and TRBJ2-5; TRBD2 matches at 15 bases. V trimming: 5 bases; J trimming: 4 bases; junction bases outside the gene matches: 5. Germline V gene data show CDR1 as SGHNT and CDR2 as YENEEA. The CDR3 spans 16 residues. CDR3 sequence reads: CASSPRTSGGAETQYF. In DNA, the CDR3 is TGTGCCAGCAGCCCCCGGACTAGCGGGGGGGCAGAGACCCAGTACTTC.

This clone was detected only a few times. The chain carries TRBV9 and TRBJ2-1, with D possibly matching TRBD2 (6 bases). Looked up from germline, CDR1 is SGDLS and CDR2 is YYNGEE. This CDR3 has 18 amino acids. V gave up 0 bases and J gave up 0 bases, with 16 bases separating them. This CDR3 reads CASSVAAGLLSSYNEQFF. CDR3 DNA: TGTGCCAGCAGCGTAGCTGCGGGACTTTTAAGCTCCTACAATGAGCAGTTCTTC.

This clone was seen only a few times. CDR3 sequence (DNA): TGCGCCAGCAGGACACAGGGGGCGCGGATCCATGAGCAGTTCTTC. Its protein product is CASRTQGARIHEQFF. The genes are TRBV10-2 and TRBJ2-1; 9 bases match TRBD1. CDR1 is WSHSY and CDR2 is SAAADI in the germline V gene. Trimming cost V 6 bases and J 8 bases; bases outside gene matches: 11. The CDR3 extends over 15 amino acids.

A few counts support this clone. The chain links TRBV25-1 to TRBJ2-2; 9 nucleotides agree with TRBD1. Germline V gives CDR1 MGHDK, CDR2 SYGVNS. The CDR3 sequence is 17 residues long. Trimming cost V 6 bases and J 6 bases; bases outside gene matches: 14. CDR3 in DNA: TGTGCCAGCAGCGTAGGCGTAGGGACAGGGTCGGCCGGGGAGCTGTTTTTT. Its protein product is CASSVGVGTGSAGELFF.

This clone was counted a few times. The chain carries TRBV7-3 and TRBJ2-3; 7 nucleotides match TRBD1. Germline CDR1 is SGHTA and CDR2 is FQGTGA. V trimming: 5 bases; J trimming: 2 bases; junction bases outside the gene matches: 4. This CDR3 is built from 14 residues. DNA of the CDR3: TGTGCCAGCAGCCCCGGGACAGCCACAGATACGCAGTATTTT. This codes for CASSPGTATDTQYF.

Notes on this clone: This same CDR3 is encoded by further DNA sequences in the sample. The rearrangement links TRBV28 to TRBJ1-1, with D tentatively TRBD1 (5 bases). Trimming took 6 bases from V and 0 from J, leaving 11 bases between them. Germline assignment: CDR1 MDHEN and CDR2 SYDVKM. The CDR3 runs 14 residues. Here the CDR3 DNA reads TGTGCCAGCAGCTCGGGGGGAATGAACACTGAAGCTTTCTTT. This encodes CASSSGGMNTEAFF.

The chain is built from TRBV7-3 and TRBJ2-2; 7 bases map to TRBD1. Germline assignment: CDR1 SGHTA and CDR2 FQGTGA. The CDR3 sequence is 15 residues long. V shed 4 bases, J shed 6 bases, and the junction held 8 bases outside the gene matches. Written as DNA, the CDR3 is TGTGCCAGCAGCTCCCAATTAACAGGGGCCGGGGAGCTGTTTTTT. Translated: CASSSQLTGAGELFF.

The J gene is TRBJ2-1, the V gene TRBV19; no reliable D call. The CDR3 loop spans 14 amino acids. Trimming took 3 bases from V and 5 from J, leaving 11 bases between them. Germline CDR1 is LNHDA and CDR2 is SQIVND (reference sequence). In nucleotides, the CDR3 is TGTGCCAGTAGTATGGAACGCGGAAACAATGAGCAGTTCTTC. Translation gives CASSMERGNNEQFF.

The chain uses TRBV27 and TRBJ1-1; TRBD1 agrees at 9 bases. With V trimmed by 7 bases and J by 1 base, 4 bases remained unmatched. This CDR3 is built from 14 residues. CDR1 is MNHEY and CDR2 is SMNVEV in the germline V gene (reference sequence). CDR3 protein: CASTSGQGNTEAFF. CDR3 coding DNA: TGTGCCAGCACCTCGGGACAGGGGAACACTGAAGCTTTCTTT.

This clone has only a few counts. The chain joins TRBV15 to TRBJ2-7, with 7 nucleotides matching TRBD1. The length of the CDR3 is 15 residues. Germline assignment: CDR1 LNHNV and CDR2 YYDKDF (reference sequence). Germline trimming cut 5 bases from V and 3 bases from J; bases unmatched to any gene: 10. CDR3 nucleotide sequence: TGTGCCACCAGCGGAGGACAGGTCTGGGTCTACGAGCAGTACTTC. Translation: CATSGGQVWVYEQYF.

The CDR3 protein is CASGTGDNYGYTF. CDR3 in DNA: TGCGCCAGCGGGACGGGGGATAACTATGGCTACACCTTC. This chain connects TRBV5-1 to TRBJ1-2; TRBD1 is a possible D gene (5 bases). V was pared by 7 bases and J by 1 base, with 11 bases between. Looked up from germline, CDR1 is SGHRS and CDR2 is YFSETQ. This CDR3 contains 13 residues.

The V and J genes are TRBV5-4 and TRBJ2-5, with TRBD2 identical over 8 bases. In germline, CDR1 is SGHNT, CDR2 YYREEE (reference sequence). The CDR3 covers 14 residues. The V gene end was trimmed by 3 bases and the J gene end by 7 bases; junction bases not matched to a gene: 8. In nucleotides, the CDR3 is TGTGCCAGCAGCTACCGGGGGGGTCGGGGGACCCAGTACTTC. It is translated as CASSYRGGRGTQYF.

V usage is TRBV6-5 and J usage is TRBJ2-5; the D gene is possibly TRBD2 (6 bases). The germline V gene has CDR1 MNHEY and CDR2 SVGAGI. Deletions cut 2 bases from V and 1 base from J, with 11 bases between. This CDR3 spans 15 amino acids. CDR3 residues: CASSYSGFGQETQYF. For the CDR3, the DNA is TGTGCCAGCAGTTACAGCGGGTTCGGCCAAGAGACCCAGTACTTC.

In its sample, this clone was seen a few times. This rearrangement joins TRBV11-2 to TRBJ2-7; D not certain. Trimming removed 0 bases at V and 1 base at J, with 7 bases between. The CDR3 sequence is 14 residues long. CDR1 and CDR2 from the germline V gene are SGHAT and FQNNGV. The CDR3 DNA sequence: TGTGCCAGCAGCTTAGATCCGTTTTCCTACGAGCAGTACTTC. Its translation: CASSLDPFSYEQYF.

This chain connects TRBV2 to TRBJ1-1; 7 nucleotides align to TRBD1. There are 13 residues in the CDR3. V lost 6 bases and J lost 8; bases outside the gene matches: 9. Looked up from germline, CDR1 is SNHLY and CDR2 is FYNNEI. This CDR3 reads CASRGAGGIEAFF. Here the CDR3 DNA reads TGTGCCAGCAGGGGGGCAGGGGGTATCGAAGCTTTCTTT.

A few counts support this clone. V usage is TRBV19 and J usage is TRBJ1-1; 8 positions agree with TRBD1. Unmatched junction bases numbered 11, after V lost 6 bases and J lost 5 bases. This CDR3 has 15 amino acids. From germline, CDR1 is LNHDA and CDR2 SQIVND (reference sequence). The CDR3 nucleotides are TGTGCCAGTAGGAAGGCTACAGGGGGTGAGACTGAAGCTTTCTTT. Protein: CASRKATGGETEAFF.

A few counts support this clone. The chain employs TRBV29-1 and TRBJ2-5; D is ambiguous. Germline assignment: CDR1 SQVTM and CDR2 ANQGSEA. The CDR3 loop spans 10 amino acids. Trimming stripped 7 bases from V and 5 bases from J, with 8 bases between. The CDR3 DNA sequence: TGCAGCGGGGCCGAGGAGACCCAGTACTTC. It codes for CSGAEETQYF.

The gene calls are TRBV6-5 and TRBJ1-1; D not certain. This CDR3 is built from 14 residues. In germline, CDR1 is MNHEY, CDR2 SVGAGI. The V gene lost 6 bases and the J gene lost 1 base, with 12 bases spanning the gap. CDR3 coding DNA: TGTGCCAGCAGAGACACCAGTAAGAACACTGAAGCTTTCTTT. Its protein product is CASRDTSKNTEAFF.

This clone showed up just a few times. The chain couples TRBV5-4 to TRBJ2-3; a weak D match, TRBD2 (5 bases). There are 16 residues in the CDR3. Germline CDR1 reads SGHNT; CDR2 reads YYREEE (reference sequence). Trimming removed 0 bases from V and 1 base from J, with 12 bases in between. The chain's CDR3 is CASSLVPGSRTDTQYF. The CDR3 bases are TGTGCCAGCAGCTTGGTTCCGGGATCTCGCACAGATACGCAGTATTTT.

This clone has just a few counts. The chain carries TRBV5-6 and TRBJ2-5; no reliable D call. CDR1 and CDR2 from the germline V gene are SGHDT and YYEEEE. This CDR3 contains 11 residues. Trimming pared 1 base from V and 4 bases from J, leaving 2 bases between. CDR3 amino acids: CASSLLETQYF. CDR3 sequence (DNA): TGTGCCAGCAGCTTGCTAGAGACCCAGTACTTC.

This clone was observed a few times. The chain links TRBV11-2 to TRBJ2-3, with TRBD2 matching 9 bases. This CDR3 contains 17 residues. The V gene's germline CDR1 is SGHAT and CDR2 FQNNGV. Losses at the gene ends were 0 bases for V and 4 bases for J; bases not matched to a gene: 8. CDR3 sequence reads: CASSLDRDSGGADTQYF. The CDR3 region has the DNA TGTGCCAGCAGCTTAGATCGGGATAGCGGGGGTGCAGATACGCAGTATTTT.

As concerns this clone: This specimen includes other DNA sequences encoding the same CDR3. The rearrangement uses TRBV5-1 and TRBJ1-3; weak D call: TRBD1 (5 bases). The V end was cut by 0 bases, the J end by 1 base, with 8 bases between. The CDR3 runs to 15 residues. The V gene's germline CDR1 is SGHRS and CDR2 YFSETQ. The CDR3 DNA is TGCGCCAGCAGCTTGGCCGGGGGATCTGGAAACACCATATATTTT. Encoded protein: CASSLAGGSGNTIYF.

The chain employs TRBV28 and TRBJ2-7; a weak D match, TRBD1 (6 bases). Trimming took 5 bases from V and 2 from J, leaving 13 bases between them. Germline V gene data show CDR1 as MDHEN and CDR2 as SYDVKM. The CDR3 is 14 amino acids. The CDR3 spells CASSPGTLTYEQYV. As DNA, the CDR3 is TGTGCCAGCAGTCCCGGGACACTTACCTACGAGCAGTACGTC.

The rearrangement uses TRBV7-9 and TRBJ2-5; TRBD1 agrees at 10 bases. The length of the CDR3 is 14 residues. With V trimmed by 8 bases and J by 5 bases, 8 bases remained unmatched. The germline CDR1 and CDR2 sequences are SEHNR and FQNEAQ (reference sequence). The CDR3 bases are TGTGCCAGCTGCGGGACAGGGGTATGGGAGACCCAGTACTTC. Encoded protein: CASCGTGVWETQYF.

This clone was found once. The rearrangement links TRBV11-3 to TRBJ2-7; D not resolved. CDR3 length: 12 residues. V lost 5 bases and J lost 0, with 5 bases in between. Per germline, CDR1 SGHNT and CDR2 YENEEA. Here the CDR3 DNA reads TGTGCCAGCAGCCGAGTCTCCTACGAGCAGTACTTC. Protein product: CASSRVSYEQYF.

The rearrangement uses TRBV5-1 and TRBJ2-1; D is perhaps TRBD1 (6 bases). V lost 4 bases, J lost 10 bases, and 12 bases lay in between. Looked up from germline, CDR1 is SGHRS and CDR2 is YFSETQ. There are 12 residues in the CDR3. The DNA for the CDR3 is TGCGCCAGCAGCGCACAGGGCTTGGAGCAGTTCTTC. Amino acids: CASSAQGLEQFF.